A single sample gave rise to the 25 T cell receptor beta chains below, sequenced in a study of blood T cell repertoires in COVID-19. Generated by immunoSEQ multiplex PCR, the TCRdb table keeps only in-frame clones and is missing some. The repertoire includes roughly 90,000 clones, roughly 88% of them detected once, and 1.5% sits in the top ten. The source material was peripheral blood. Receptors were obtained from a human donor with active COVID-19. The donor label of this sample is uncertain.

V and J are TRBV7-9 and TRBJ2-1; 10 positions match TRBD2. The CDR3 is 16 residues long. Germline values: CDR1 SEHNR, CDR2 FQNEAQ (reference sequence). The V segment lost 2 bases and the J segment 4 bases; nucleotides outside the gene matches: 5. CDR3 in amino acids: CASSLRPSGGYNEQFF. The CDR3 nucleotides are TGTGCCAGCAGCTTACGCCCTAGCGGGGGATACAATGAGCAGTTCTTC.

The chain carries TRBV10-1 and TRBJ2-7; the D gene is possibly TRBD1 (6 bases). V lost 0 bases and J lost 2, with 11 bases in between. The CDR3 extends over 15 amino acids. The germline gives CDR1 WNHNN, CDR2 SYGVQD (reference sequence). CDR3 sequence reads: CASSESTQGTYEQYF. As DNA, the CDR3 is TGCGCCAGCAGTGAGTCGACACAGGGCACCTACGAGCAGTACTTC.

As DNA, the CDR3 is TGTGCCAGCAGTGAAGCGACAGGGGGTAATTCACCCCTCCACTTT. Translating gives CASSEATGGNSPLHF. The rearrangement joins TRBV2 to TRBJ1-6, with 9 bases matching TRBD1. Looked up from germline, CDR1 is SNHLY and CDR2 is FYNNEI. J was trimmed by 6 bases and V by 0 bases; bases with no gene match: 0. The length of the CDR3 is 15 residues.

This rearrangement joins TRBV7-2 to TRBJ2-1, with D possibly being TRBD1 (6 bases). Germline values: CDR1 SGHTA, CDR2 FQGNSA. The germline V and J ends were trimmed by 3 bases and 12 bases, with 15 bases remaining between them. This CDR3 spans 13 amino acids. The CDR3: CASSFPPQGLQFF. Written as DNA, the CDR3 is TGTGCCAGCAGCTTCCCTCCCCAGGGGTTGCAGTTCTTC.

The chain employs TRBV4-1 and TRBJ2-3, with 13 bases matching TRBD2. From germline, CDR1 is MGHRA and CDR2 YSYEKL. CDR3 length: 16 residues. The J segment lost 6 bases and the V segment lost 4 bases, leaving 7 bases of the junction unmatched. The CDR3 loop reads CASSRTTSGGTDTQYF. The CDR3 DNA is TGCGCCAGCAGCCGAACGACTAGCGGGGGGACCGATACGCAGTATTTT.

This sequence joins TRBV5-1 and TRBJ2-3; 8 bases map to TRBD1. CDR1 and CDR2 from the germline V gene are SGHRS and YFSETQ. The CDR3 runs 16 residues. V was clipped by 5 bases and J by 1 base; unmatched bases: 9. The CDR3, as DNA: TGCGCCAGCAGAAGAAATCCGGGACAGGGCACAGATACGCAGTATTTT. Residues: CASRRNPGQGTDTQYF. Full variable domain (rest looked up from reference TRBV5-1 and TRBJ2-3): KAGVTQTPRYLIKTRGQQVTLSCSPISGHRSVSWYQQTPGQGLQFLFEYFSETQRNKGNFPGRFSGRQFSNSRSEMNVSTLELGDSALYLCASRRNPGQGTDTQYFGPGTRLTVL.

V is TRBV7-2 and J is TRBJ1-1; the D is unclear. Germline CDR1 is SGHTA and CDR2 is FQGNSA. Trimming took off 6 bases at V and 1 base at J, with 9 bases between the two ends. The CDR3 sequence is 13 residues long. The CDR3 here is CASRETWNTEAFF. The DNA for the CDR3 is TGTGCCAGCAGAGAGACATGGAACACTGAAGCTTTCTTT. Complete variable domain (other parts from reference TRBV7-2 and TRBJ1-1): GAGVSQSPSNKVTEKGKDVELRCDPISGHTALYWYRQSLGQGLEFLIYFQGNSAPDKSGLPSDRFSAERTGGSVSTLTIQRTQQEDSAVYLCASRETWNTEAFFGQGTRLTVV.

The V call is TRBV19, the J call TRBJ2-1; 8 nucleotides match TRBD1. The ends lost 5 bases at V and 0 bases at J; junction bases unmatched: 6. CDR1 is LNHDA, CDR2 SQIVND, per germline (reference sequence). CDR3 length: 16 residues. The CDR3 sequence is CASSDRTGTSYNEQFF. For the CDR3, the DNA is TGTGCCAGTAGTGACAGGACAGGGACCTCCTACAATGAGCAGTTCTTC.

The V and J genes are TRBV12-3 or TRBV12-4 and TRBJ1-1; 8 positions agree with TRBD1. The CDR3 spans 12 residues. V dropped 5 bases and J dropped 11; count of bases not matched to a gene: 7. The CDR3 region has the DNA TGTGCCAGCAGTCCTCAGGGGGCGGGGGCTTTCTTT. This codes for CASSPQGAGAFF.

This clone was seen only a few times. The V call is TRBV4-1, the J call TRBJ1-2; TRBD1 might be the D (5 bases). There are 16 residues in the CDR3. CDR1 is MGHRA and CDR2 is YSYEKL in the germline V gene. Between the trimmed V and J ends, which lost 0 bases and 5 bases, there was a span of 16 bases. CDR3 nucleotides: TGCGCCAGCAGCCAAGAAATTAGTAAGGGGAGGTATGGCTACACCTTC. Its protein is CASSQEISKGRYGYTF.

The genes are TRBV14 and TRBJ1-1; perhaps TRBD1 as D (6 bases). The V gene's germline CDR1 is SGHDN and CDR2 FVKESK. The V end was cut by 4 bases, the J end by 1 base, with 25 bases between. This CDR3 has 19 amino acids. CDR3 bases: TGTGCCAGCAGCCGAGTGAGGGTACAGGGACGTTGGGGGAACACTGAAGCTTTCTTT. Amino acids: CASSRVRVQGRWGNTEAFF. The full variable domain, with the rest looked up from reference TRBV14 and TRBJ1-1, is EAGVTQFPSHSVIEKGQTVTLRCDPISGHDNLYWYRRVMGKEIKFLLHFVKESKQDESGMPNNRFLAERTGGTYSTLKVQPAELEDSGVYFCASSRVRVQGRWGNTEAFFGQGTRLTVV.

The chain couples TRBV5-1 to TRBJ1-1, with 10 bases aligning to TRBD1. The CDR3 has 14 amino acids. Losses at the gene ends were 4 bases for V and 4 bases for J; bases not matched to a gene: 4. The germline V gene has CDR1 SGHRS and CDR2 YFSETQ. CDR3 nucleotides: TGCGCCAGCAGCGGGCGGACAGGGGGCACTGAAGCTTTCTTT. Translating gives CASSGRTGGTEAFF.

The chain is built from TRBV6-6 and TRBJ1-2; 10 nucleotides align to TRBD1. Trimming removed 0 bases from V and 3 bases from J; junction bases left unmatched: 4. This CDR3 spans 16 amino acids. The germline CDR1 and CDR2 sequences are MNHNY and SVGAGI (reference sequence). The CDR3 nucleotides read TGTGCCAGCAGTTACTCTGGCGGACAGGGGGACTATGGCTACACCTTC. Residues: CASSYSGGQGDYGYTF.

The chain uses TRBV9 and TRBJ2-1; a possible D gene is TRBD1 (6 bases). This CDR3 comprises 16 residues. Between the trimmed V and J ends, which lost 1 base and 0 bases, there was a span of 11 bases. Germline V CDR1 and CDR2: SGDLS, YYNGEE. The CDR3: CASSVSGQTSYNEQFF. Here the CDR3 DNA reads TGTGCCAGCAGCGTATCAGGACAGACCTCCTACAATGAGCAGTTCTTC.

The V and J genes are TRBV3-1 (or the pseudogene TRBV3-2) and TRBJ2-5; 7 positions agree with TRBD2. Per the germline V gene, CDR1 is LGHDT and CDR2 is YNNKEL (reference sequence). The CDR3 loop spans 14 amino acids. Germline trimming cut 2 bases from V and 0 bases from J; bases unmatched to any gene: 0. Here the CDR3 DNA reads TGTGCCAGCAGCCAACTAGCGGACCAAGAGACCCAGTACTTC. This encodes CASSQLADQETQYF.

The V call is TRBV29-1, the J call TRBJ2-1; the match to TRBD1 covers 7 bases. Germline CDR1 SQVTM, CDR2 ANQGSEA. This CDR3 has 14 residues. With 7 bases clipped from V and 1 base from J, the junction kept 7 bases outside the gene matches. CDR3 sequence: CSERQGTSYNEQFF. Written as DNA, the CDR3 is TGCAGCGAGAGACAGGGAACATCCTACAATGAGCAGTTCTTC.

This clone was picked up a small number of times. The rearrangement joins TRBV7-7 to TRBJ2-3; no clear D. Deletions cut 3 bases from V and 0 bases from J, with 7 bases between. CDR1 and CDR2 (germline): SSHAT, FNYEAQ (reference sequence). The CDR3 spans 14 residues. In nucleotides, the CDR3 is TGTGCCAGCAGCTTGGGCCTGAGCACAGATACGCAGTATTTT. Translated, it gives CASSLGLSTDTQYF. Full variable domain (outside the CDR3, taken from reference TRBV7-7 and TRBJ2-3): GAGVSQSPRYKVTKRGQDVTLRCDPISSHATLYWYQQALGQGPEFLTYFNYEAQPDKSGLPSDRFSAERPEGSISTLTIQRTEQRDSAMYRCASSLGLSTDTQYFGPGTRLTVL.

The chain has TRBV4-3 and TRBJ2-7; 7 bases fit TRBD2. Germline V gives CDR1 LGHNA, CDR2 YSLEER. V dropped 0 bases and J dropped 0; count of bases not matched to a gene: 5. The CDR3 loop spans 16 amino acids. The CDR3 protein is CASSQDWSGASYEQYF. The CDR3 DNA reads as TGCGCCAGCAGCCAAGATTGGAGCGGGGCCTCCTACGAGCAGTACTTC.

The genes are TRBV27 and TRBJ1-2, with unresolved D. Germline values: CDR1 MNHEY, CDR2 SMNVEV (reference sequence). V dropped 3 bases and J dropped 4 bases, with 9 bases sitting between them. The CDR3 runs 13 residues. CDR3 in DNA: TGTGCCAGCAGTTTTGGCCAGTTCTATGGCTACACCTTC. It encodes CASSFGQFYGYTF.

The chain couples TRBV28 to TRBJ1-4; D is ambiguous. This CDR3 has 11 residues. Trimming pared 6 bases from V and 5 bases from J, leaving 4 bases between. Germline CDR1 and CDR2: MDHEN and SYDVKM. CDR3: CASRENEKLFF. CDR3 nucleotide sequence: TGTGCCAGCAGAGAGAATGAAAAACTGTTTTTT.

The chain uses TRBV7-2 and TRBJ1-5, with TRBD1 matching over 8 bases. The V segment lost 5 bases and the J segment 3 bases; nucleotides outside the gene matches: 3. Germline V CDR1 and CDR2: SGHTA, FQGNSA. The CDR3 runs 14 residues. CDR3 sequence (DNA): TGTGCCAGCAGCCTGACAGGGGTCAATCAGCCCCAGCATTTT. This gives the protein CASSLTGVNQPQHF.

This clone was counted a single time. The chain combines TRBV30 with TRBJ1-2, with a weak D call TRBD1 (5 bases). V lost 3 bases to trimming and J lost 2 bases, with 13 bases between them. The germline CDR1 and CDR2 sequences are GTSNPN and SVGIG (reference sequence). The CDR3 runs to 14 residues. In DNA, the CDR3 is TGTGCCTGGAGGGGGGGTGGGTTCAACTATGGCTACACCTTC. This encodes CAWRGGGFNYGYTF.

This sequence joins TRBV19 and TRBJ2-2, with D unclear. Trimming took off 7 bases at V and 3 bases at J, with 21 bases between the two ends. Per germline, CDR1 LNHDA and CDR2 SQIVND (reference sequence). There are 17 residues in the CDR3. The CDR3 nucleotides read TGTGCCAGTACTTACCTCAGTTTATTTTCTTACACCGGGGAGCTGTTTTTT. It translates to CASTYLSLFSYTGELFF.

The chain uses TRBV7-3 and TRBJ2-1; the match to TRBD2 covers 11 bases. Germline CDR1 SGHTA, CDR2 FQGTGA. Germline trimming cut 6 bases from V and 2 bases from J; bases unmatched to any gene: 3. The CDR3 sequence is 15 residues long. The CDR3 loop reads CASSPLAGAYNEQFF. Written as DNA, the CDR3 is TGTGCCAGCAGTCCACTAGCGGGGGCCTACAATGAGCAGTTCTTC.

V and J are TRBV5-1 and TRBJ1-1, with D maybe TRBD1 (5 bases). This CDR3 comprises 15 residues. Germline V gives CDR1 SGHRS, CDR2 YFSETQ. V was pared by 3 bases and J by 4 bases, with 16 bases between. The CDR3 sequence is CASSSGDGGSTEAFF. In nucleotides, the CDR3 is TGCGCCAGCAGCTCCGGGGACGGGGGGTCCACTGAAGCTTTCTTT.